This TCR beta chain was profiled in a study of cytomegalovirus exposure and HLA in healthy donors. This clone was counted a few times. No antigen is known for it. Overall study findings and caveats: The study found most TCR sequences rare, yet found some public TCRs in many donors. Subsequent analysis showed first-cohort TCR clusters tending to co-occur in around 110 validation repertoires. Among TCR beta chains, those listed as cytomegalovirus-associated numbered over 150.

The donors were part of the validation cohort of 100 to 150 subjects. That cohort was separate from the first cohort, which comprised 500 to 700 subjects. The protocol was immunoSEQ multiplex PCR, while the TCRdb copy is restricted to in-frame clones and leaves out a portion. The profile shows some 80,000 clones, about 95% of them singletons. This CDR3 is 18 amino acids long. Per germline, CDR1 MDHEN and CDR2 SYDVKM. V gave up 4 bases and J gave up 0 bases, with 22 bases separating them. The sequenced sample was PBMCs. This receptor was obtained from a young woman in good health and CMV-seronegative. The chain combines TRBV28 with TRBJ2-7; D might be TRBD2 (6 bases). The CDR3 DNA reads TGTGCCAGCAGTTCTATAGGATCTTGGGACTCCTTCTCCTACGAGCAGTACTTC. Amino acid sequence: CASSSIGSWDSFSYEQYF.